This T cell receptor beta chain appears in the sequencing data of a study of cytomegalovirus exposure and HLA in healthy donors. Findings of the study overall: It emerged from a later analysis that several of the most significant clusters appeared to be linked to common viral pathogens. The listing of roughly 160 TCR beta chains classed them as cytomegalovirus-associated. Most TCRs appeared rarely, but some public TCRs recurred in many donors. It was reportedly the case that the classifier diagnosed cytomegalovirus status with high specificity and sensitivity.

PCR involved 60 Vbeta and 13 Jbeta primers. Only in-frame clones appear in the TCRdb table, and some are missing; sequencing was by immunoSEQ multiplex PCR. Of 90,000 to 150,000 clones listed, over 65% are singletons. The germline CDR1 and CDR2 sequences are SGHRS and YFSETQ. The V end lost 0 bases, the J end lost 11 bases, and 14 bases lay between the germline ends. This CDR3 spans 14 amino acids. As to this clone: What it binds is not known.

The TCR comes from a woman aged 30 to 39 in good health and CMV-seropositive. Material for sequencing was PBMCs. The chain links TRBV5-1 to TRBJ1-4; D unresolved. The CDR3 nucleotides are TGCGCCAGCAGCTTGGGGCGGGAAGGTGGGAAACTGTTTTTT. The encoded protein is CASSLGREGGKLFF.